This T cell receptor beta chain is from a study of beta chain features in type 1 diabetes. The CDR3 is 13 residues long. With 1 base clipped from V and 6 bases from J, the junction kept 2 bases outside the gene matches. CDR1 is GTSNPN and CDR2 is SVGIG in the germline V gene (reference sequence). Study-level points and caveats: Individuals with type 1 diabetes displayed fewer insertions and more deletions at VDJ junctions. Among all four CD4+ subsets, Type 1 diabetes patients had TCRB CDR3s that were moderately but significantly shorter.

This clone appeared a few times. The antigen is unknown. TCRB transcripts that were expressed got sequenced, as all of the isolated RNA had been reverse transcribed. Sequenced by immunoSEQ multiplex PCR; TCRdb stores in-frame clones only, minus some. The table includes under 300,000 clones, roughly a tenth detected once. Sequenced material: naive CD4+ T cells from blood. This chain connects TRBV30 to TRBJ1-5, with 8 bases identical to TRBD1. The receptor comes from a man aged 25 to 45 with type 1 diabetes. The DNA for the CDR3 is TGTGCCTGGAGTGCAGGGGGCTCTCAGCCCCAGCATTTT. It is translated as CAWSAGGSQPQHF.